This TCR beta chain was obtained from a study of blood T cell repertoires in COVID-19. Study-level information: The United States, Italy and Spain were the sources of the acute and convalescent COVID-19 samples.

About this clone itself: At the DNA level, this CDR3 is encoded by other sequences in the same sample as well.

This CDR3 contains 12 residues. The V gene lost 5 bases and the J gene lost 6 bases, with 9 bases spanning the gap. Original analysis: Counts of nucleated cells, estimated from reference gene primer amplification, were obtained. Sequencing used immunoSEQ multiplex PCR; TCRdb keeps in-frame clones, though not all of them. That table gives V, J and clone size, and the DNA gave D and trimming. The sample consists of fewer than 110,000 clones, over 85% of them appearing once. The receptor comes from a woman older than 75 in a cohort sampled during active COVID-19. The V and J genes are TRBV12-3 or TRBV12-4 and TRBJ2-3, with TRBD2 as a possible D gene (5 bases). Sequences were obtained from peripheral blood. CDR3 bases: TGTGCCAGCAGTCTCACTAGGGATACGCAGTATTTT. It translates to CASSLTRDTQYF.